The next 25 T cell receptor beta chains were all read from a single sample in a study of T-cell reconstitution after alpha-beta-depleted transplantation in children. The TCRbeta library was prepared with unique molecular identifiers. TCRdb called the PCR reads again in MiXCR, with one record for every CDR3 protein. This sample has around 200,000 distinct CDR3 sequences; approximately 15% occur once, and the top ten carry around 45%. The sample was PBMCs, mostly from graft donor cells, taken 360 days after TCRalphabeta/CD19-depleted stem cell transplant. The receptor source for this set is a male patient between 2 and 15 years old who had a stem cell transplant for acute lymphoblastic leukemia, so the T cells may come from the graft donor.

This clonotype turned up a few times. The V call is TRBV20-1, the J call TRBJ1-5, with TRBD1 matching over 7 bases. CDR3 size: 14 residues. CDR1 and CDR2 (germline): DFQATT, SNEGSKA (reference sequence). V dropped 6 bases and J dropped 0; count of bases not matched to a gene: 5. The CDR3 DNA reads TGCAGTGCGCCGACAGGGAATAGCAATCAGCCCCAGCATTTT. Amino acid sequence: CSAPTGNSNQPQHF.

V and J are TRBV20-1 and TRBJ2-1, with 9 bases fitting TRBD2. Germline V lookup: CDR1 DFQATT, CDR2 SNEGSKA (reference sequence). Trimming took 1 base from V and 2 from J; bases not matched to a gene: 6. This CDR3 contains 16 residues. For the CDR3, the DNA is TGCAGTGCTAGAGTCGGGATAGCGGGAGCCTACAATGAGCAGTTCTTC. Its protein is CSARVGIAGAYNEQFF.

This clonotype was seen a few times. This chain joins TRBV18 and TRBJ1-1; no firm D call. The CDR3 is 13 amino acids. CDR1 and CDR2 from the germline V gene are KGHSH and LQKENI. V lost 6 bases, J lost 3 bases, and 11 bases lay in between. CDR3 sequence: CASSLDGYTEAFF. In nucleotides, the CDR3 is TGTGCCAGCTCCTTAGATGGGTACACTGAAGCTTTCTTT.

This clonotype has more than one count but fewer than ten. The chain couples TRBV4-3 to TRBJ1-1; D remains unclear. V lost 0 bases to trimming and J lost 1 base, with 9 bases between them. The CDR3 loop spans 15 amino acids. Per the germline V gene, CDR1 is LGHNA and CDR2 is YSLEER. The CDR3 DNA reads as TGCGCCAGCAGCCAAGAAGCAGTGAGGAACACTGAAGCTTTCTTT. As protein: CASSQEAVRNTEAFF.

The chain uses TRBV6-1 and TRBJ1-6, with a possible D match to TRBD1 (6 bases). Trimming removed 5 bases at V and 0 bases at J, with 14 bases between. CDR3 length equals 17 residues. CDR1 and CDR2 from the germline V gene are MNHNS and SASEGT. CDR3 DNA: TGTGCCAGCAGTCAAACCAGGACAGTCTCCTATAATTCACCCCTCCACTTT. It encodes CASSQTRTVSYNSPLHF.

This clonotype was found a few times. The V and J genes are TRBV24-1 and TRBJ2-2, with D tentatively TRBD2 (5 bases). Germline CDR1 KGHDR, CDR2 SFDVKD. The V end lost 1 base, the J end lost 1 base, and 9 bases lay between the germline ends. This CDR3 is 16 amino acids long. This CDR3 reads CATSDFRGKNTGELFF. The CDR3 bases are TGTGCCACCAGTGATTTTCGGGGAAAGAACACCGGGGAGCTGTTTTTT.

This clonotype has a count of ten or more. The V gene is TRBV12-3 or TRBV12-4, the J gene TRBJ1-1; D gene unclear. The CDR3 loop spans 13 amino acids. The V gene lost 5 bases and the J gene lost 0 bases, with 7 bases spanning the gap. The CDR3 bases are TGTGCCAGCAGTGTAATGATGAACACTGAAGCTTTCTTT. Amino acid sequence: CASSVMMNTEAFF.

There are a few counts of this clonotype. The chain joins TRBV12-5 to TRBJ2-3; no definite D call. The V gene's germline CDR1 is LGHNT and CDR2 FRNRAP. V lost 4 bases, J lost 1 base, and 12 bases lay in between. The CDR3 is made up of 15 amino acids. CDR3 sequence: CASGSGLGGTDTQYF. CDR3 bases: TGTGCTAGTGGTTCCGGCCTCGGAGGCACAGATACGCAGTATTTT.

This chain connects TRBV6-1 to TRBJ1-2; unclear D gene. CDR3 length: 10 amino acids. Germline lookup yields CDR1 MNHNS and CDR2 SASEGT. V gave up 6 bases and J gave up 7 bases, with 6 bases separating them. The CDR3 region has the DNA TGTGCCAGCAGGGACGGTGGCTACACCTTC. It specifies CASRDGGYTF.

This clonotype was counted ten times or more. The chain carries TRBV10-3 and TRBJ2-5; no definite D call. CDR1 ENHRY and CDR2 SYGVKD come from the germline V gene. Trimming stripped 0 bases from V and 4 bases from J, with 3 bases between. This CDR3 is 12 amino acids long. CDR3 in amino acids: CAISESGETQYF. Here the CDR3 DNA reads TGTGCCATCAGTGAGTCCGGAGAGACCCAGTACTTC.

The chain couples TRBV5-1 to TRBJ2-5, with 14 nucleotides matching TRBD2. The CDR3 runs to 15 residues. Looked up from germline, CDR1 is SGHRS and CDR2 is YFSETQ. Trimming cost V 4 bases and J 5 bases; bases outside gene matches: 4. The CDR3: CASSGLAGGPETQYF. CDR3 DNA: TGCGCCAGCAGCGGACTAGCGGGGGGCCCTGAGACCCAGTACTTC.

The CDR3 protein is CAWRRGRSFPLHF. CDR3 in DNA: TGTGCCTGGAGGAGGGGGAGATCTTTTCCCCTCCACTTT. V and J are TRBV30 and TRBJ1-6; TRBD1 is a possible D gene (6 bases). Germline CDR1 is GTSNPN and CDR2 is SVGIG (reference sequence). V lost 3 bases to trimming and J lost 13 bases, with 16 bases between them. The length of the CDR3 is 13 residues.

The table lists this clonotype with a few counts. The chain recombines TRBV4-2 with TRBJ1-2; TRBD1 aligns across 7 bases. V lost 0 bases to trimming and J lost 4 bases; unmatched junction nucleotides: 5. The CDR3 is 15 residues long. CDR1 and CDR2 from the germline V gene are LGHNA and YNFKEQ. The CDR3 coding sequence is TGTGCCAGCAGCCAAGATGAGGGGGCGGGCTATGGCTACACCTTC. It encodes CASSQDEGAGYGYTF.

This clonotype has just a few counts. The V and J genes are TRBV4-2 and TRBJ2-7; the D gene is possibly TRBD2 (6 bases). Trimming stripped 0 bases from V and 1 base from J, with 13 bases between. The germline V gene has CDR1 LGHNA and CDR2 YNFKEQ. This CDR3 is 16 amino acids long. In DNA form, the CDR3 reads TGTGCCAGCAGCCAAGAACCGACTAGTATTTCCTACGAGCAGTACTTC. Protein product: CASSQEPTSISYEQYF.

This clonotype was observed many times. The V call is TRBV12-3 or TRBV12-4, the J call TRBJ2-7; no definite D call. The CDR3 length is 12 residues. With 1 base removed from V and 6 bases from J, the gap between germline ends came to 7 bases. CDR3 nucleotides: TGTGCCAGCAGTTTAGGCCGAGGCGAGCAGTACTTC. Translated: CASSLGRGEQYF.

The chain links TRBV6-4 to TRBJ2-7; maybe TRBD1 (5 bases). The V gene lost 6 bases and the J gene lost 3 bases, with 12 bases spanning the gap. Germline V gene lookup returns CDR1 MRHNA and CDR2 SNTAGT. CDR3 length equals 13 residues. The CDR3 sequence is CASRVSRDYEQYF. The CDR3 nucleotides are TGTGCCAGCAGGGTCAGCAGGGACTACGAGCAGTACTTC.

This clonotype was counted between two and nine times. The CDR3 here is CASSFRIPRQGGGRGYGYTF. CDR3 nucleotide sequence: TGTGCCAGCAGTTTCAGGATCCCCCGACAGGGCGGTGGGAGAGGCTATGGCTACACCTTC. The J gene is TRBJ1-2, the V gene TRBV12-3 or TRBV12-4; 7 bases are a match to TRBD1. The CDR3 runs 20 residues. Losses at the gene ends were 3 bases for V and 4 bases for J; bases not matched to a gene: 23.

A few counts support this clonotype. The rearrangement uses TRBV27 and TRBJ1-6; maybe TRBD1 (6 bases). This CDR3 is 15 amino acids long. The germline V and J ends were trimmed by 3 bases and 10 bases, with 16 bases remaining between them. Germline CDR1 and CDR2: MNHEY and SMNVEV (reference sequence). The CDR3 reads CASSFYFTGNSPLHF. As DNA, the CDR3 is TGTGCCAGCAGTTTTTACTTCACAGGGAACTCACCCCTCCACTTT.

This chain uses TRBV18 with TRBJ1-1; D is ambiguous. Trimming removed 6 bases from V and 1 base from J, with 9 bases in between. The CDR3 has 13 amino acids. Per germline, CDR1 KGHSH and CDR2 LQKENI. CDR3 residues: CASSREENTEAFF. CDR3 DNA sequence: TGTGCCAGCTCCCGGGAAGAGAACACTGAAGCTTTCTTT.

This clonotype was found a few times. The chain is built from TRBV19 and TRBJ2-3; possibly TRBD1 or TRBD2 for D (5 bases each). The length of the CDR3 is 15 residues. Germline V CDR1 and CDR2: LNHDA, SQIVND (reference sequence). V shed 5 bases and J shed 1 base, with 13 bases lying between them. The DNA of the CDR3 is TGTGCCAGTAGTGCCAGGGAGCCCGGCACAGATACGCAGTATTTT. Its protein product is CASSAREPGTDTQYF.

This clonotype was counted between two and nine times. This chain links TRBV25-1 with TRBJ2-2, with 7 positions matching TRBD1. Per the germline V gene, CDR1 is MGHDK and CDR2 is SYGVNS. The V and J ends lost 8 bases and 1 base, in that order; junction bases with no gene match: 22. The CDR3 extends over 20 amino acids. The CDR3, as DNA: TGTGCCAGCCCTACCGTCCGAGTAACAGGGGAAGGAGAGAACACCGGGGAGCTGTTTTTT. Translated, it gives CASPTVRVTGEGENTGELFF.

V usage is TRBV5-1 and J usage is TRBJ2-5, with D uncertain. Germline V gene data show CDR1 as SGHRS and CDR2 as YFSETQ. This CDR3 is built from 17 residues. V lost 0 bases to trimming and J lost 2 bases, with 17 bases between them. The CDR3: CASSLGAGRQLQETQYF. The CDR3 bases are TGCGCCAGCAGCTTGGGAGCCGGACGGCAGCTGCAAGAGACCCAGTACTTC.

This chain joins TRBV5-1 and TRBJ2-1, with 10 positions matching TRBD1. The CDR3 is 13 residues long. Losses at the gene ends were 4 bases for V and 6 bases for J; bases not matched to a gene: 1. Germline V CDR1 and CDR2: SGHRS, YFSETQ. The CDR3 loop is CASSRQGANEQFF. The CDR3 coding sequence is TGCGCCAGCAGCCGACAGGGGGCCAATGAGCAGTTCTTC.

CDR3 loop: CASSQGSADRAGYGYTF. The CDR3 DNA sequence: TGCGCCAGCAGCCAAGGCTCCGCCGACAGGGCCGGCTATGGCTACACCTTC. The rearrangement joins TRBV4-3 to TRBJ1-2, with 7 nucleotides matching TRBD1. The trim removed 1 base at V and 4 bases at J, leaving 12 bases unmatched. Germline V gene data show CDR1 as LGHNA and CDR2 as YSLEER. The CDR3 consists of 17 residues.

The chain joins TRBV7-9 to TRBJ2-3, with TRBD1 matching over 8 bases. The CDR3 contains 14 residues. Germline V CDR1 and CDR2: SEHNR, FQNEAQ (reference sequence). The CDR3 spells CAEFTGGNTDTQYF. The CDR3, as DNA: TGTGCAGAATTTACAGGGGGAAACACAGATACGCAGTATTTT.